These T cell receptor beta chains were read from a single sample in a study of shared clonotypes between healthy human individuals. Clones were read by immunoSEQ multiplex PCR, and TCRdb kept only the in-frame ones, dropping some. In the table there are some 2,500,000 clones, more than 85% of which are singletons. The sequenced material came from naive CD4+ T cells from PBMCs. The receptors shown here come from a young man in good health. Some clones in this sample may be carry-over from other donors' samples. Each CDR3 is given with its conserved first and last residue. A D gene is named only where the DNA matches it firmly. Only part of the rows carry a size: once, few, many, or a class if the clone is expanded.

abundance,j_gene,d_gene,v_gene,CDR3nt,CDR3aa
-,TRBJ1-2,-,TRBV28,TGTGCCAGCAGACGGGTCTATGGCTACACCTTC,CASRRVYGYTF
-,TRBJ1-3,TRBD1,TRBV7-3,TGTGCCAGCAGCTCGGGGACAGCTACTGGAAACACCATATATTTT,CASSSGTATGNTIYF
-,TRBJ2-5,-,TRBV28,TGTGCCAGCAGTTTTGAAGTTGAGACCCAGTACTTC,CASSFEVETQYF
-,TRBJ2-2,-,TRBV5-1,TGCGCCAGCAGCTTGGCCTTTAACACCGGGGAGCTGTTTTTT,CASSLAFNTGELFF
-,TRBJ2-6,TRBD2,TRBV11-2,TGTGCCAGCAGCTTAGAGATCGGGCTAGCGGGAGTAATTGGGGCCAACGTCCTGACTTTC,CASSLEIGLAGVIGANVLTF
-,TRBJ1-5,-,TRBV16,TGTGCCAGCAGCCAATACAGGGATCAGCCCCAGCATTTT,CASSQYRDQPQHF
-,TRBJ1-6,-,TRBV5-4,TGTGCCAGCAGCCTTCCGGGACTGGATAATTCACCCCTCCACTTT,CASSLPGLDNSPLHF
-,TRBJ1-5,-,TRBV5-6,TGTGCCAGCAGCTTTCGAGGTTTCAATCAGCCCCAGCATTTT,CASSFRGFNQPQHF
-,TRBJ2-7,TRBD2,TRBV5-5,TGTGCCAGCAGCTTCAGCGGGAGACCCTCCTACGAGCAGTACTTC,CASSFSGRPSYEQYF
-,TRBJ1-2,TRBD1,TRBV27,TGTGCCAGCAGTCCACGTCCGGCCGGGACAGGGACTGGCTACACCTTC,CASSPRPAGTGTGYTF
-,TRBJ2-5,-,TRBV6-1,TGTGCCAGCAGATTCGCCTGGGAGACCCAGTACTTC,CASRFAWETQYF
-,TRBJ2-2,-,TRBV2,TGTGCCAGCAGTCTCGAGGGAGGCACCGGGGAGCTGTTTTTT,CASSLEGGTGELFF
-,TRBJ2-1,TRBD2,TRBV27,TGTGCCAGCAGTCCGACTAGCGGGACCTGGGAACGGCAGTTCTTC,CASSPTSGTWERQFF
once,TRBJ1-5,-,TRBV28,TGTGCCAGCTCAGGTCAGCCCCAGCATTTT,CASSGQPQHF
-,TRBJ2-3,TRBD2,TRBV5-4,TGTGCCAGCAGCTTCCAGCGGGACCATTCTGAGGTAGATACGCAGTATTTT,CASSFQRDHSEVDTQYF
-,TRBJ1-4,-,TRBV9,TGTGCCAGCAGCGTAGGCGGGAATGAAAAACTGTTTTTT,CASSVGGNEKLFF
once,TRBJ2-7,TRBD2,TRBV28,TGTGCCAGCAGTTTAGGAGTAGCGGGACCCTACGAGCAGTACTTC,CASSLGVAGPYEQYF
-,TRBJ2-5,TRBD2,TRBV5-4,TGTGCCAGCAGCTTGGGGGGACTAGCGGGAGCGCAAGAGACCCAGTACTTC,CASSLGGLAGAQETQYF
-,TRBJ2-1,TRBD2,TRBV10-2,TGCGCCAGCAGTGTGACTAGCGGGACCAGGAGCTCCTACAATGAGCAGTTCTTC,CASSVTSGTRSSYNEQFF
once,TRBJ2-7,-,TRBV6-6,TGTGCCAGCAGTTCGAATACCAGGGGGGAAGAGCAGTACTTC,CASSSNTRGEEQYF
-,TRBJ1-2,TRBD1,TRBV6-1,TGTGCCAGCAGCCCGGGACAGGAAGTTCGGGGCTACACCTTC,CASSPGQEVRGYTF
-,TRBJ1-2,TRBD1,TRBV19,TGTGCCAGTAGTATTCGGACAGGCCATGGCTACACCTTC,CASSIRTGHGYTF
-,TRBJ1-3,-,TRBV5-1,TGCGCCAGCAGCTCTGACAGCCCAGGAAACACCATATATTTT,CASSSDSPGNTIYF
-,TRBJ2-7,TRBD2,TRBV28,TGTGCCAGCAGCCCACTAGCGAGCGAGCAGTACTTC,CASSPLASEQYF
-,TRBJ2-3,-,TRBV7-3,TGTGCCAGCAGCTTAGATAGACAGAGCACAGATACGCAGTATTTT,CASSLDRQSTDTQYF
-,TRBJ2-7,-,TRBV19,TGTGCCAGTAGTGGGGGTCCGGTTAAGGGGGAGCAGTACTTC,CASSGGPVKGEQYF
-,TRBJ2-4,-,TRBV5-1,TGCGCCAGCGCCCGAGGGGGTCCCGTTGCCAAAAACATTCAGTACTTC,CASARGGPVAKNIQYF
-,TRBJ2-6,-,TRBV5-6,TGTGCCAGCAGCTTGGGCAGGGACTCTGGGGCCAACGTCCTGACTTTC,CASSLGRDSGANVLTF
-,TRBJ2-7,TRBD2,TRBV7-9,TGTGCCAGCAGCTTAGCGCGGGCTAGCGGATTCTACGAGCAGTACTTC,CASSLARASGFYEQYF
-,TRBJ2-3,-,TRBV2,TGTGCCAGCCAGCGTACAGATACGCAGTATTTT,CASQRTDTQYF
-,TRBJ2-2,-,TRBV5-1,TGCGCCAGCAGCCTGGACGGCAGGGGCACCGGGGAGCTGTTTTTT,CASSLDGRGTGELFF
-,TRBJ2-6,TRBD1,TRBV28,TGTGCCAGCAGGACGACAGGGTTTGGGGCCAACGTCCTGACTTTC,CASRTTGFGANVLTF
-,TRBJ1-1,TRBD1,TRBV5-1,TGCGCCAGCAGCTGGACAGGGATGAACACTGAAGCTTTCTTT,CASSWTGMNTEAFF
-,TRBJ2-1,-,TRBV27,TGTGCCAGCAGCCGTGCGTTCTACAATGAGCAGTTCTTC,CASSRAFYNEQFF
-,TRBJ1-4,-,TRBV28,TGTGCCAGCCTCCTTGGGGGCGCTAATGAAAAACTGTTTTTT,CASLLGGANEKLFF
-,TRBJ1-2,-,TRBV19,TGTGCCAGTAGTATCCAGGCAGACGGACTAAGTGGCTACACCTTC,CASSIQADGLSGYTF
-,TRBJ2-1,-,TRBV9,TGTGCCAGCAGCGTAGATGCGGGAACGTATAATGAGCAGTTCTTC,CASSVDAGTYNEQFF
-,TRBJ2-7,-,TRBV18,TGTGCCAGCTCACCACAAAGACAGACCTCCTACGAGCAGTACTTC,CASSPQRQTSYEQYF
few,TRBJ2-7,-,TRBV10-1,TGCGCCAGCAGTGAGTCCGGTTCGCAGCAGTACTTC,CASSESGSQQYF
-,TRBJ1-2,-,TRBV7-8,TGTGCCAGCAGCTTAGATAGGCAGGCGATCTACTATGGCTACACCTTC,CASSLDRQAIYYGYTF
-,TRBJ1-1,-,TRBV7-2,TGTGCCAGCAGTATCGGGCCGGGGCCGAGGAACACTGAAGCTTTCTTT,CASSIGPGPRNTEAFF
-,TRBJ1-1,-,TRBV28,TGTGCCAGCAGTCGAGATCGGACTGCTATTGGCGCTGAAGCTTTCTTT,CASSRDRTAIGAEAFF
-,TRBJ2-6,-,TRBV21-1,TGTGCCAGCAGCAAAAAGCAGGACAGGGGGCAAATTGGGGCCAACGTCCTGACTTTC,CASSKKQDRGQIGANVLTF
-,TRBJ1-1,-,TRBV6-1,TGTGCCAGCAGTGAAGGAAGGGATCGGACTGAAGCTTTCTTT,CASSEGRDRTEAFF
-,TRBJ1-1,-,TRBV29-1,TGCAGCGCCCCCGGGGGGGGAGGGGGAGTGAACACTGAAGCTTTCTTT,CSAPGGGGGVNTEAFF